Given below is one T cell receptor beta chain in context. No antigen is known for it. The method was immunoSEQ multiplex PCR; TCRdb's version includes in-frame clones alone and lacks a portion of them. The top ten hold less than 0.6% of the sample, which has tens of thousands of clones, about 86% seen once. The sample comes from a study of OX40 agonist ivuxolimab in advanced cancers. Across the study: At doses from 0.01 to 10 mg/kg, patients were given intravenous ivuxolimab every 2 weeks. Partial responses were seen in three patients, one with hepatocellular carcinoma and two with cutaneous melanoma. Eligibility rules accepted prior anti-PD-1, anti-PD-L1 or anti-CTLA-4 therapy, and around 40% had some. Overall study results and limits: CD4+ and CD8+ blood T cells expanded clonally by week 6 at 0.1 to 3.0 mg/kg.

Looked up from germline, CDR1 is SGHRS and CDR2 is YFSETQ. The V and J ends lost 0 bases and 5 bases respectively, with 5 bases between them. This CDR3 is 12 amino acids long. This TCR came from an adult with an advanced solid tumor such as melanoma, head and neck, liver or kidney cancer. The chain combines TRBV5-1 with TRBJ2-5, with unresolved D. The source was CD4+ or CD8+ T cells sorted from blood, collected in a trial of the OX40 agonist ivuxolimab. Here the CDR3 reads CASSLDKETQYF. CDR3 coding DNA: TGCGCCAGCAGCTTGGACAAGGAGACCCAGTACTTC.